The clone carrying this T cell receptor (beta chain) has more than one count but fewer than ten. Its antigen is currently unknown. This specimen comes from a study of naive and memory T cell subsets. Trimming removed 2 bases from V and 5 bases from J; junction bases left unmatched: 5. The CDR3 runs to 14 residues. The germline V gene has CDR1 MGHRA and CDR2 YSYEKL. Overall study findings and caveats: Clonotypes here are unpaired alpha or beta chain sequences. Possibly reflecting memory cells re-expressing CD45RA, a few larger clonotypes occurred in naive repertoires, especially CD8.

Two oligonucleotides, mixed equimolar, formed the beta constant-region primer covering TRBC1 and TRBC2. The ligated cDNA underwent four PCR rounds using SP2 and nested alpha and beta constant-region primers. TCRdb fed the UMI-ligation and nested PCR reads into MiXCR, producing one record per CDR3 protein. The sample consists of over 110,000 distinct CDR3 sequences, 15% to 25% of them appearing once. Sequenced material: naive CD8+ T cells from blood. This chain uses TRBV4-1 with TRBJ2-7, with TRBD1 matching 8 bases. This TCR was sampled from a human donor in good health. The CDR3 sequence: CASSQQGAGDEQYF. The CDR3 DNA sequence: TGCGCCAGCAGCCAACAGGGGGCTGGGGACGAGCAGTACTTC.